The 6 T cell receptor beta chains below all came from one sample that was sequenced in a study of neurological immune-mediated disorders. TCRdb passed the 5' RACE reads through MiXCR, listing each CDR3 protein once. The data show 50,000 or so distinct CDR3 sequences, roughly 15% seen once. Sequences were obtained from PBMCs. The receptors stem from a man aged 55 to 70 in good health.

The rearrangement joins TRBV28 to TRBJ1-2; 9 bases line up with TRBD1. V was clipped by 2 bases and J by 4 bases; unmatched bases: 5. This CDR3 contains 15 residues. Germline V gene lookup returns CDR1 MDHEN and CDR2 SYDVKM. This CDR3 is CASSLTGGSSYGYTF. Written as DNA, the CDR3 is TGTGCCAGCAGTTTAACAGGGGGCAGCTCCTATGGCTACACCTTC.

The chain links TRBV9 to TRBJ2-6; 7 nucleotides line up with TRBD2. Per germline, CDR1 SGDLS and CDR2 YYNGEE. Trimming cost V 0 bases and J 0 bases; bases outside gene matches: 3. The CDR3 is 17 residues long. The CDR3 region has the DNA TGTGCCAGCAGCGTAGACCCGGGAGGCTCTGGGGCCAACGTCCTGACTTTC. Amino acids: CASSVDPGGSGANVLTF.

This clonotype was seen ten or more times. The CDR3 DNA reads as TGCAGTGCCATTAGCGGGAGTGGGGAGACCCAGTACTTC. Protein: CSAISGSGETQYF. The rearrangement links TRBV20-1 to TRBJ2-5; 9 bases match TRBD2. Germline-derived CDR1 and CDR2 are DFQATT and SNEGSKA (reference sequence). With V trimmed by 6 bases and J by 5 bases, 7 bases remained unmatched. This CDR3 region has 13 residues.

This clonotype was seen more than once but under ten times. The rearrangement joins TRBV18 to TRBJ2-7; no reliable D call. The germline V and J ends were trimmed by 1 base and 2 bases, with 9 bases remaining between them. The CDR3 consists of 14 residues. The V gene's germline CDR1 is KGHSH and CDR2 LQKENI. In DNA, the CDR3 is TGTGCCAGCTCACCACGCGCGACCCCCTACGAGCAGTACTTC. This translates into CASSPRATPYEQYF.

This clonotype was found a few times. This chain links TRBV20-1 with TRBJ2-1; D remains unclear. The CDR3 extends over 14 amino acids. Looked up from germline, CDR1 is DFQATT and CDR2 is SNEGSKA (reference sequence). Trimming pared 0 bases from V and 6 bases from J, leaving 12 bases between. CDR3 residues: CSAREGRAFNEQFF. In nucleotides, the CDR3 is TGCAGTGCTAGAGAGGGCCGGGCCTTCAATGAGCAGTTCTTC.

This clonotype was observed at least ten times. The V and J genes are TRBV2 and TRBJ2-1; 9 bases line up with TRBD2. The CDR3 length is 14 residues. V lost 6 bases to trimming and J lost 9 bases; unmatched junction nucleotides: 9. In germline, CDR1 is SNHLY, CDR2 FYNNEI. CDR3 nucleotide sequence: TGTGCCAGCAGAGCCTATAGCGGGAGCTTTGAGCAGTTCTTC. This encodes CASRAYSGSFEQFF.